What follows are 29 T cell receptor beta chains derived from one specimen sequenced in a study of cytomegalovirus exposure and HLA in healthy donors. Both 60 Vbeta primers and 13 Jbeta primers went into the PCR. Here immunoSEQ multiplex PCR was the method, and the copy in TCRdb shows in-frame clones only, minus some. There are around 100,000 clones in the sample; just under 80% occur only once, and 4.1% lies in the top ten. The sample consisted of PBMCs. The receptor set was obtained from a woman aged 40 to 49 in good health and CMV-seropositive.

This chain connects TRBV19 to TRBJ1-2; 9 nucleotides align to TRBD1. Germline V gives CDR1 LNHDA, CDR2 SQIVND (reference sequence). There are 13 residues in the CDR3. V gave up 2 bases and J gave up 7 bases; unmatched junction bases: 2. Here the CDR3 reads CASSINRGLGYTF. The CDR3 DNA follows: TGTGCCAGTAGTATAAACAGGGGGCTTGGCTACACCTTC.

The V gene is TRBV27, the J gene TRBJ2-5; 7 nucleotides agree with TRBD1. The CDR3 runs to 16 residues. CDR1 and CDR2 (germline): MNHEY, SMNVEV (reference sequence). Trimming took 8 bases from V and 2 from J; bases not matched to a gene: 14. Here the CDR3 DNA reads TGTGCCAGCGGCCCCAGGGACAGTCCTACGCAAGAGACCCAGTACTTC. This codes for CASGPRDSPTQETQYF.

This chain uses TRBV29-1 with TRBJ1-2; 9 bases match TRBD1. The germline V gene encodes CDR1 SQVTM and CDR2 ANQGSEA. The CDR3 has 15 amino acids. The junction had 10 bases not matched to a gene; V was cut back by 4 bases and J by 4 bases. The DNA for the CDR3 is TGCAGCGTTGCACCGCCGGACAGGGGATTCTATGGCTACACCTTC. The encoded protein is CSVAPPDRGFYGYTF.

The chain employs TRBV11-3 and TRBJ2-1, with D maybe TRBD2 (6 bases). V shed 4 bases and J shed 7 bases, with 14 bases lying between them. CDR3 size: 14 residues. Germline assignment: CDR1 SGHNT and CDR2 YENEEA. The CDR3 is CASSYSGVGNEQFF. In DNA form, the CDR3 reads TGTGCCAGCAGCTATAGCGGAGTGGGGAATGAGCAGTTCTTC.

The rearrangement links TRBV19 to TRBJ1-1; D is possibly TRBD1 (6 bases). The CDR3 is made up of 13 amino acids. Trimming pared 0 bases from V and 5 bases from J, leaving 7 bases between. In germline, CDR1 is LNHDA, CDR2 SQIVND (reference sequence). CDR3 bases: TGTGCCAGTAGTATAGAGAGGGGGACTGAAGCTTTCTTT. It translates to CASSIERGTEAFF.

A few counts support this clone. This chain connects TRBV6-5 to TRBJ2-1; D gene uncertain. V gave up 6 bases and J gave up 0 bases, with 12 bases separating them. Germline lookup yields CDR1 MNHEY and CDR2 SVGAGI. This CDR3 comprises 15 residues. The CDR3 bases are TGTGCCAGCAGCCCCCTTGCGAGCTCCTACAATGAGCAGTTCTTC. As protein: CASSPLASSYNEQFF.

The chain employs TRBV7-2 and TRBJ1-2; possible D gene TRBD1, 5 bases. The germline V gene has CDR1 SGHTA and CDR2 FQGNSA. The V gene lost 5 bases and the J gene lost 7 bases, with 17 bases spanning the gap. The CDR3 covers 14 residues. The CDR3 region has the DNA TGTGCCAGCAGCCCCGGGGGGGGAAAAGGTGGCTACACCTTC. Its protein is CASSPGGGKGGYTF.

The CDR3 bases are TGTGCCAGCAGCGTAGGGCAGGGGGCATACACTGAAGCTTTCTTT. The encoded protein is CASSVGQGAYTEAFF. V is TRBV9 and J is TRBJ1-1; TRBD1 matches 8 bases. CDR1 is SGDLS, CDR2 YYNGEE, per germline. The CDR3 covers 15 residues. Trimming at V came to 0 bases and at J to 3 bases, leaving 4 bases not matched to a gene. Supplemented by reference TRBV9 and TRBJ1-1, the full variable domain reads DSGVTQTPKHLITATGQRVTLRCSPRSGDLSVYWYQQSLDQGLQFLIQYYNGEERAKGNILERFSAQQFPDLHSELNLSSLELGDSALYFCASSVGQGAYTEAFFGQGTRLTVV.

This chain joins TRBV5-6 and TRBJ2-7; 8 nucleotides match TRBD1. Germline assignment: CDR1 SGHDT and CDR2 YYEEEE. The CDR3 has 13 residues. The J segment lost 7 bases and the V segment lost 5 bases, leaving 8 bases of the junction unmatched. This CDR3 reads CASREDRVGEQYF. As DNA, the CDR3 is TGTGCCAGCAGAGAGGACAGGGTGGGGGAGCAGTACTTC.

A remark on this clone: The junction departs from the called germline gene at one end, perhaps through a read error. V and J are TRBV6-5 and TRBJ2-4, with D possibly matching TRBD2 (5 bases). From germline, CDR1 is MNHEY and CDR2 SVGAGI. This CDR3 region has 13 residues. The CDR3 here is CASSSTSSPRLHF. As DNA, the CDR3 is TGTGCCAGCAGTTCAACCTCTAGCCCTCGTCTCCACTTC.

The CDR3 region is CASSTGTGGSGELFF. CDR3 coding DNA: TGTGCCAGCAGTACCGGGACAGGGGGCTCCGGGGAGCTGTTTTTT. V gene TRBV2 combines with J gene TRBJ2-2; 12 bases align to TRBD1. The CDR3 is 15 amino acids. V lost 5 bases, J lost 6 bases, and 4 bases stayed unmatched. Germline CDR1 and CDR2: SNHLY and FYNNEI.

This rearrangement joins TRBV5-6 to TRBJ2-7; possibly TRBD2 for D (6 bases). V lost 4 bases to trimming and J lost 2 bases, with 10 bases between them. Germline V lookup: CDR1 SGHDT, CDR2 YYEEEE. The CDR3 has 13 residues. CDR3 loop: CASSTGGAYEQYF. The CDR3 coding sequence is TGTGCCAGCAGCACCGGGGGAGCCTACGAGCAGTACTTC.

This clone has just a few counts. The chain uses TRBV29-1 and TRBJ2-6, with 10 bases aligning to TRBD2. This CDR3 has 17 residues. CDR1 SQVTM and CDR2 ANQGSEA come from the germline V gene. V dropped 1 base and J dropped 2; count of bases not matched to a gene: 5. The CDR3: CSVEVLAGKPGANVLTF. In DNA, the CDR3 is TGCAGCGTTGAAGTACTAGCGGGAAAGCCTGGGGCCAACGTCCTGACTTTC.

This clone was counted only a few times. The genes are TRBV6-5 and TRBJ1-4; no definite D call. V lost 5 bases to trimming and J lost 6 bases, with 10 bases between them. The CDR3 runs 13 residues. In germline, CDR1 is MNHEY, CDR2 SVGAGI. The CDR3 loop reads CASSEKRDEKLFF. CDR3 DNA: TGTGCCAGCAGTGAAAAGAGGGATGAAAAACTGTTTTTT.

This chain connects TRBV29-1 to TRBJ2-2; 11 bases fit TRBD2. The CDR3 is 15 amino acids. V shed 4 bases and J 4 bases; nucleotides not matched to a gene: 5. Germline V gene sequence: CDR1 SQVTM, CDR2 ANQGSEA. In nucleotides, the CDR3 is TGCAGCGTTGGTCAGCTAGCGGGAGGCACCGGGGAGCTGTTTTTT. Protein: CSVGQLAGGTGELFF.

This chain connects TRBV11-3 to TRBJ2-7, with 7 bases matching TRBD1. Per germline, CDR1 SGHNT and CDR2 YENEEA. V lost 5 bases, J lost 2 bases, and 6 bases stayed unmatched. The CDR3 loop spans 14 amino acids. The CDR3 DNA sequence: TGTGCCAGCAGCCCTCGGGACAGTACCTACGAGCAGTACTTC. This encodes CASSPRDSTYEQYF. The full variable domain, with the rest looked up from reference TRBV11-3 and TRBJ2-7, is EAGVVQSPRYKIIEKKQPVAFWCNPISGHNTLYWYLQNLGQGPELLIRYENEEAVDDSQLPKDRFSAERLKGVDSTLKIQPAELGDSAVYLCASSPRDSTYEQYFGPGTRLTVT.

This clone was seen a single time. The rearrangement joins TRBV2 to TRBJ2-5, with 9 positions matching TRBD2. Losses at the gene ends were 5 bases for V and 2 bases for J; bases not matched to a gene: 9. Germline V gene lookup returns CDR1 SNHLY and CDR2 FYNNEI. The CDR3 sequence is 16 residues long. The CDR3 region has the DNA TGTGCCAGCAGTTACGGGAGTGCGGGGGGGCAAGAGACCCAGTACTTC. This translates into CASSYGSAGGQETQYF.

The chain employs TRBV6-5 and TRBJ2-5; TRBD1 agrees at 9 bases. The J call may not be correct, given that the DNA end is closer to TRBJ2-7. CDR1 is MNHEY and CDR2 is SVGAGI in the germline V gene. This CDR3 has 15 residues. The CDR3 DNA follows: TGTGCCAGCAGTTACGGGACAGGGACGTCTCGCGAGCAGTACTTC. Residues: CASSYGTGTSREQYF.

This chain uses TRBV5-4 with TRBJ2-7; D is perhaps TRBD1 (6 bases). The CDR3 is made up of 14 amino acids. The germline V gene has CDR1 SGHNT and CDR2 YYREEE (reference sequence). V shed 0 bases and J shed 1 base, with 8 bases lying between them. The CDR3 region has the DNA TGTGCCAGCAGCTTGGCCCAGGGGTCCTACGAGCAGTACTTC. Its protein product is CASSLAQGSYEQYF.

This clone has more than one count but fewer than ten. The sample carries other DNA sequences with the same CDR3. This sequence joins TRBV9 and TRBJ1-4; 7 positions agree with TRBD1. Losses at the gene ends were 3 bases for V and 7 bases for J; bases not matched to a gene: 6. This CDR3 comprises 14 residues. From germline, CDR1 is SGDLS and CDR2 YYNGEE. This CDR3 is CASSAGTVSEKLFF. For the CDR3, the DNA is TGTGCCAGCAGCGCCGGGACAGTTAGTGAAAAACTGTTTTTT.

The gene calls are TRBV4-2 and TRBJ2-1; 15 nucleotides align to TRBD2. CDR3 length equals 17 residues. The V gene end was trimmed by 4 bases and the J gene end by 1 base; junction bases not matched to a gene: 2. The germline V gene encodes CDR1 LGHNA and CDR2 YNFKEQ. The CDR3 protein is CASSRTSGRESYNEQFF. DNA for the CDR3: TGTGCCAGCAGCCGGACTAGCGGGAGGGAATCCTACAATGAGCAGTTCTTC.

This chain joins TRBV5-1 and TRBJ2-1, with TRBD2 matching over 9 bases. Germline V gene data show CDR1 as SGHRS and CDR2 as YFSETQ. The CDR3 covers 16 residues. The V gene end was trimmed by 6 bases and the J gene end by 7 bases; junction bases not matched to a gene: 14. For the CDR3, the DNA is TGCGCCAGCAAAGGGCTAGCGGGATCGAGGGGGAATGAGCAGTTCTTC. Translating gives CASKGLAGSRGNEQFF.

This clone was observed once. The chain has TRBV5-1 and TRBJ2-7, with D possibly being TRBD1 (6 bases). Germline-derived CDR1 and CDR2 are SGHRS and YFSETQ. Trimming took 0 bases from V and 0 from J, leaving 7 bases between them. The CDR3 loop spans 14 amino acids. This CDR3 reads CASSLGDNSYEQYF. The CDR3 bases are TGCGCCAGCAGCTTGGGGGACAACTCCTACGAGCAGTACTTC.

This rearrangement joins TRBV10-3 to TRBJ2-3; D is possibly TRBD2 (6 bases). CDR1 ENHRY and CDR2 SYGVKD come from the germline V gene. The CDR3 sequence is 15 residues long. Trimming removed 3 bases at V and 3 bases at J, with 13 bases between. CDR3 region: CAISDTGGVTDTQYF. CDR3 DNA: TGTGCCATCAGTGATACAGGCGGGGTTACAGATACGCAGTATTTT.

This rearrangement joins TRBV5-6 to TRBJ1-2, with D perhaps TRBD1 (5 bases). Trimming left V 0 bases short and J 2 bases short, with 5 bases between. CDR1 is SGHDT, CDR2 YYEEEE, per germline. The CDR3 has 13 residues. CDR3 sequence reads: CASSLGQNYGYTF. In nucleotides, the CDR3 is TGTGCCAGCAGCTTGGGACAGAACTATGGCTACACCTTC.

V gene TRBV28 combines with J gene TRBJ2-4; D is perhaps TRBD2 (6 bases). The CDR3 runs 15 residues. Per the germline V gene, CDR1 is MDHEN and CDR2 is SYDVKM. Trimming stripped 3 bases from V and 0 bases from J, with 9 bases between. The DNA for the CDR3 is TGTGCCAGCAGTTTTCAGGGACTAGCCAAAAACATTCAGTACTTC. Its protein is CASSFQGLAKNIQYF.

This clone has only a few counts. The chain employs TRBV21-1 and TRBJ1-5; the table's TRBD1 call for D was not verified on the DNA. TRBV21-1 counts as a pseudogene. The CDR3 consists of 15 residues. DNA of the CDR3: TGTGCCAGCAGCAAAGAGACGGACAGGGATCAGCCCCAGCATTTT. This translates into CASSKETDRDQPQHF.

The chain's CDR3 is CASSPNPTVNYGYTF. The CDR3 bases are TGCGCCAGCAGCCCCAACCCGACAGTTAACTATGGCTACACCTTC. The V gene is TRBV5-1, the J gene TRBJ1-2, with a weak D call TRBD1 (5 bases). V dropped 4 bases and J dropped 1 base, with 14 bases sitting between them. Germline V lookup: CDR1 SGHRS, CDR2 YFSETQ. This CDR3 region has 15 residues.

J is TRBJ1-2 and V is TRBV5-4; TRBD1 matches at 9 bases. The germline CDR1 and CDR2 sequences are SGHNT and YYREEE (reference sequence). Trimming took 4 bases from V and 2 from J; bases not matched to a gene: 6. The CDR3 runs to 15 residues. The CDR3 here is CASSIPQGANYGYTF. The CDR3 coding sequence is TGTGCCAGCAGCATACCACAGGGGGCGAACTATGGCTACACCTTC.